This passage covers 10 T cell receptor beta chains from one sample sequenced in a study of early T cells in non-severe SARS-CoV-2 infection. TCRdb ran MiXCR on the 5' RACE reads and lists one entry per CDR3 protein. The sample consists of 97,000 or so distinct CDR3 sequences, about an eighth of them appearing once. Material for sequencing was whole blood. These receptors were taken from an adult who was a healthcare worker with PCR-confirmed SARS-CoV-2 infection or an uninfected control (not recorded which).

There are many counts of this clonotype. J is TRBJ2-3 and V is TRBV11-2; the D is unclear. Germline V CDR1 and CDR2: SGHAT, FQNNGV. The CDR3 runs to 15 residues. V was cut by 4 bases and J by 1 base, with 12 bases left in between. The CDR3 loop is CASSSGSFRTDTQYF. DNA of the CDR3: TGTGCCAGCAGCTCAGGTAGTTTTCGCACAGATACGCAGTATTTT.

At least ten counts were recorded for this clonotype. The chain recombines TRBV5-6 with TRBJ2-5; 7 nucleotides agree with TRBD2. Trimming took 7 bases from V and 2 from J; bases not matched to a gene: 5. This CDR3 is 13 amino acids long. Germline V lookup: CDR1 SGHDT, CDR2 YYEEEE. This CDR3 reads CASGGRAQETQYF. The CDR3 DNA sequence: TGTGCCAGCGGGGGGAGGGCACAAGAGACCCAGTACTTC. Using reference TRBV5-6 and TRBJ2-5 for the parts outside the CDR3, the full variable domain is DAGVTQSPTHLIKTRGQQVTLRCSPKSGHDTVSWYQQALGQGPQFIFQYYEEEERQRGNFPDRFSGHQFPNYSSELNVNALLLGDSALYLCASGGRAQETQYFGPGTRLLVL.

This clonotype was seen a few times. The genes are TRBV4-1 and TRBJ2-2; tentatively, D is TRBD2 (7 bases). This CDR3 spans 22 amino acids. Germline V CDR1 and CDR2: MGHRA, YSYEKL. Trimming pared 3 bases from V and 1 base from J, leaving 30 bases between. CDR3 sequence reads: CASSQLTLGHRASGRNTGELFF. The CDR3 DNA follows: TGCGCCAGCAGCCAGCTGACCCTGGGACACCGAGCTAGCGGTAGGAACACCGGGGAGCTGTTTTTT.

This clonotype was detected many times. This rearrangement joins TRBV6-6 to TRBJ2-5; D gene uncertain. The CDR3 is 12 amino acids. V shed 6 bases and J shed 5 bases, with 10 bases lying between them. In germline, CDR1 is MNHNY, CDR2 SVGAGI (reference sequence). The CDR3, as DNA: TGTGCCAGCAGCTTTGTTCGCGAGACCCAGTACTTC. Amino acid sequence: CASSFVRETQYF.

This clonotype turned up a few times. The rearrangement links TRBV25-1 to TRBJ1-2; D is uncertain. The germline CDR1 and CDR2 sequences are MGHDK and SYGVNS. V lost 3 bases to trimming and J lost 7 bases, with 6 bases between them. This CDR3 comprises 11 residues. The CDR3 DNA reads TGTGCCAGCAGTGAGGGATTTGGCTACACCTTC. Translating it yields CASSEGFGYTF.

This chain connects TRBV3-1 to TRBJ2-4, with D hard to call. The germline V and J ends were trimmed by 0 bases and 15 bases, with 12 bases remaining between them. The CDR3 runs 12 residues. Germline-derived CDR1 and CDR2 are LGHDT and YNNKEL (reference sequence). The CDR3 DNA reads as TGTGCCAGCAGCCAAGATTTTGGCAGGAGGTACTTC. It yields the protein CASSQDFGRRYF.

This sequence joins TRBV28 and TRBJ2-7; D possibly corresponds to TRBD2 (6 bases). The V end was cut by 6 bases, the J end by 7 bases, with 16 bases between. This CDR3 has 13 residues. Germline CDR1 MDHEN, CDR2 SYDVKM. The CDR3 protein is CASSTTSLWEQYF. The CDR3 coding sequence is TGTGCCAGCAGCACTACTAGCCTCTGGGAGCAGTACTTC.

V is TRBV12-3 or TRBV12-4 and J is TRBJ2-5; maybe TRBD2 (6 bases). The CDR3 has 13 residues. V was clipped by 9 bases and J by 4 bases, with 15 bases between them. The CDR3 is CASVRAGGETQYF. The CDR3 DNA sequence: TGTGCCAGTGTGAGGGCCGGGGGAGAGACCCAGTACTTC.

In its sample, this clonotype was seen many times. The genes are TRBV20-1 and TRBJ1-1; no definite D call. CDR3 length: 13 residues. Looked up from germline, CDR1 is DFQATT and CDR2 is SNEGSKA (reference sequence). Trimming shortened V by 7 bases and J by 2 bases, and 14 bases separated the two germline ends. The CDR3 DNA follows: TGCAGTGTGGCTGGCAGAATAAACACTGAAGCTTTCTTT. The encoded protein is CSVAGRINTEAFF.

On this clonotype itself: A much more abundant neighbour one base away suggests this may be a read error. The gene calls are TRBV4-3 and TRBJ1-1; D is possibly TRBD1 (6 bases). This CDR3 spans 13 amino acids. Germline V lookup: CDR1 LGHNA, CDR2 YSLEER. V lost 3 bases, J lost 7 bases, and 12 bases lay in between. CDR3 DNA sequence: TGCGCCAGCAGCCAGGGGGCCTTTTGTGAAGCTTTCTTT. Amino acids: CASSQGAFCEAFF.